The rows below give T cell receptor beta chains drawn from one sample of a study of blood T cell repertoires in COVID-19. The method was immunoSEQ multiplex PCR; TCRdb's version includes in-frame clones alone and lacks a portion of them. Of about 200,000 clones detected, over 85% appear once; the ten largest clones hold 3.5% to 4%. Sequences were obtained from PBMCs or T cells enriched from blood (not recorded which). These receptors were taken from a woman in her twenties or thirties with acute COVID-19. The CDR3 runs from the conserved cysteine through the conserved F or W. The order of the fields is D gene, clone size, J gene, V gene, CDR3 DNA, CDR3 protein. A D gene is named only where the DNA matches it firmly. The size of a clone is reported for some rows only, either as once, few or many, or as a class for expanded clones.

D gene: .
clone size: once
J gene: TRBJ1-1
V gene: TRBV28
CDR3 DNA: TGTGCCAGCAGTCTAAACCCCGGTATCTCTGAAGCTTTCTTT
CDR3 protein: CASSLNPGISEAFF

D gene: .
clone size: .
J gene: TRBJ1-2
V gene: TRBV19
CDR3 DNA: TGTGCCAGTAGTATCCACAGGGTTGGCTATGGCTACACCTTC
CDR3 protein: CASSIHRVGYGYTF

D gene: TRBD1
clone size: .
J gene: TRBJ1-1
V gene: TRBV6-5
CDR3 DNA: TGTGCCAGCAGTCCAGGACAGGTTATGAACACTGAAGCTTTCTTT
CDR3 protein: CASSPGQVMNTEAFF

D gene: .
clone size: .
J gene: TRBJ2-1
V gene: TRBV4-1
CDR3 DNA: TGCGCCAGCAGCCAAGATCTGGGCGTCGATGAGCAGTTCTTC
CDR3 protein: CASSQDLGVDEQFF

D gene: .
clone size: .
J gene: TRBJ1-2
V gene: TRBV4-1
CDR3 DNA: TGCGCCAGCAGCCAAGTCACAGGTTATGGCTACACCTTC
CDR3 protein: CASSQVTGYGYTF

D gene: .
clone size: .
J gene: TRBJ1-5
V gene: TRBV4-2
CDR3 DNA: TGTGCCAGCAGCCCTAATCACAATCAGCCCCAGCATTTT
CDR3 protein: CASSPNHNQPQHF

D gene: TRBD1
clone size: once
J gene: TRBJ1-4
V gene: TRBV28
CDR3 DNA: TGTGCCACAACCGACAGGGCCAAACTGTTTTTT
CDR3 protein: CATTDRAKLFF

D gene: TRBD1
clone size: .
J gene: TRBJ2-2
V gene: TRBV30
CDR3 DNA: TGTGCCTGGACCCGGGACAGCGGATGGTCCGGGGAGCTGTTTTTT
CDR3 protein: CAWTRDSGWSGELFF

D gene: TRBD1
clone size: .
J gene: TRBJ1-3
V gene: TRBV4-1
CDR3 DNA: TGCGCCAGCAGTCAGAGGGGACAGCGCGACTCTGGAAACACCATATATTTT
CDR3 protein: CASSQRGQRDSGNTIYF

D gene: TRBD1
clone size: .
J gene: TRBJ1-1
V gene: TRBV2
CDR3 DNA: TGTGCCAGCTCCGATGGTCAGGGGGCGCGGGGGGGCACTGAAGCTTTCTTT
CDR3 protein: CASSDGQGARGGTEAFF

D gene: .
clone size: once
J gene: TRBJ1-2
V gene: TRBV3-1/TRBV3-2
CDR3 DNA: TGTGCCAGCAGCCAGTCACCCCTGAGCGGCGGGGGACATGGCTACACCTTC
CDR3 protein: CASSQSPLSGGGHGYTF

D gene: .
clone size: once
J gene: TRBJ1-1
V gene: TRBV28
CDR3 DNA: TGTGCCAGCACTCAAGGGGGGAGGGAGAACACTGAAGCTTTCTTT
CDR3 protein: CASTQGGRENTEAFF

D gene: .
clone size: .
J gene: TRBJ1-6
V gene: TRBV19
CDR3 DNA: TGTGCCAGTAGTATCGACAGGAGTACGCGACCCCTCCACTTT
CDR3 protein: CASSIDRSTRPLHF

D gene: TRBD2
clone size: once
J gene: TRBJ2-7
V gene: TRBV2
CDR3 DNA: TGTGCCAGCAGTGAATTGACTAGCGGGGACGAGCAGTACTTC
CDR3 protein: CASSELTSGDEQYF

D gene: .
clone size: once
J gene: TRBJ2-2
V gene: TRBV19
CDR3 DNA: TGTGCCAGTAGTATAGGACTCGGGACACCGAAACCCATCAAGTACACCGGGGAGCTGTTTTTT
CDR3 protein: CASSIGLGTPKPIKYTGELFF

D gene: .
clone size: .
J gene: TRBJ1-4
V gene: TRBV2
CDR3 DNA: TGTGCCAGCAGTGATAGGGACAACCTACTTAAACTGTTTTTT
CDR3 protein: CASSDRDNLLKLFF

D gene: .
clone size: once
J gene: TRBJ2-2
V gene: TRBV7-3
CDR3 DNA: TGTGCCAGCAGCTCACGACGCGGGAAGAACACCGGGGAGCTGTTTTTT
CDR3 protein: CASSSRRGKNTGELFF

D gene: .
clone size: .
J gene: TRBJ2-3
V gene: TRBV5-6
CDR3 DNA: TGTGCCAGCAGTCATCAGACGGGACTCCAAAATCCACATGATACGCAGTATTTT
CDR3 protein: CASSHQTGLQNPHDTQYF

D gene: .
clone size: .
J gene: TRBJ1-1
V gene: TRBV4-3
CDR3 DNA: TGCGCCAGCAGCCAAGATATCACTTTTCGGAACACTGAAGCTTTCTTT
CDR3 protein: CASSQDITFRNTEAFF